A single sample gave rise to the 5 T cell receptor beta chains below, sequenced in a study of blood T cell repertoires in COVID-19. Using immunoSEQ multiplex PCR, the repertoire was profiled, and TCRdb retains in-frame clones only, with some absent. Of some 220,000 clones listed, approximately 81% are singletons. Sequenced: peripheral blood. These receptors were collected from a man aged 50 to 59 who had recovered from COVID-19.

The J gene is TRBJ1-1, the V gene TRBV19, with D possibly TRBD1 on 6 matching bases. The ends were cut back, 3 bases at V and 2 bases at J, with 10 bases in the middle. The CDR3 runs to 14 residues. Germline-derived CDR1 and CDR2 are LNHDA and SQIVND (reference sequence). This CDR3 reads CASSMGTSNTEAFF. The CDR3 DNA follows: TGTGCCAGTAGTATGGGGACATCTAACACTGAAGCTTTCTTT.

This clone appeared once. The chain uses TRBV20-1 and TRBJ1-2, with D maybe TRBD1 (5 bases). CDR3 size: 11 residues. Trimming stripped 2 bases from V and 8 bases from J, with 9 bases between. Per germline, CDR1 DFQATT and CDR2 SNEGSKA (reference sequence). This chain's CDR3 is CSARRGGGYTF. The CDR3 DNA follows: TGCAGTGCTAGAAGGGGAGGCGGCTACACCTTC.

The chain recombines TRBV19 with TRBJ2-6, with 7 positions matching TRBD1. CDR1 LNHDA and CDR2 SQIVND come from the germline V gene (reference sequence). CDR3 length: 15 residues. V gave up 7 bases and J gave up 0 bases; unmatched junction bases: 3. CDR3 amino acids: CASNNRGSGANVLTF. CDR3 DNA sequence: TGTGCCAGTAATAACAGGGGCTCTGGGGCCAACGTCCTGACTTTC.

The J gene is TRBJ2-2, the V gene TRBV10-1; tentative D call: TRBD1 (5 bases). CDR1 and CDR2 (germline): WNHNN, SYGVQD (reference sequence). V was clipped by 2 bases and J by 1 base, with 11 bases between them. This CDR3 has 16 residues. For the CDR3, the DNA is TGCGCCAGCAGTGAGGATTGGGGCGGGAACACCGGGGAGCTGTTTTTT. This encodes CASSEDWGGNTGELFF.

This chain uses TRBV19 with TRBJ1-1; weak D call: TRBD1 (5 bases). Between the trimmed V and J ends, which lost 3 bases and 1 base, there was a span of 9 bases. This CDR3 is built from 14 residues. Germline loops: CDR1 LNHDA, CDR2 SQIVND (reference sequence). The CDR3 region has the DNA TGTGCCAGTAGTATCTGGGGCGGGAACACTGAAGCTTTCTTT. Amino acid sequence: CASSIWGGNTEAFF.